This T cell receptor (beta chain) was identified in a study of T-cell memory formation after mild COVID-19. Study details: For the most part, TCR clusters were specific to one donor.

cDNA libraries for TCR alpha and TCR beta, carrying sample barcodes and UMIs, came from 5'RACE with constant-segment primers. TCRdb ran MiXCR on the 5' RACE reads and lists one entry per CDR3 protein. Of roughly 110,000 distinct CDR3 sequences listed, roughly 12% are singletons. This clonotype occurred a few times. The antigen is unknown. Between the trimmed V and J ends, which lost 2 bases and 8 bases, there was a span of 10 bases. The CDR3 totals 13 residues. Study outcomes and limitations: Memory cells collected pre-infection included some clones that later responded, suggesting cross-reactive memory joined. Contracting clones from day 15 to 85 showed balanced CD4/CD8; later expanders favored CD4+.

Sample: PBMCs or a T cell subset sorted from them (not recorded which). The chain combines TRBV12-3 or TRBV12-4 with TRBJ2-1; D is unclear. This sequence originates from an adult woman who had mild COVID-19 (a few samples of this study predate the infection). Cell type and time point are not known. CDR3 sequence: CASSLMDGDEQFF. Written as DNA, the CDR3 is TGTGCCAGCAGTTTAATGGATGGGGATGAGCAGTTCTTC.